This passage covers 9 T cell receptor beta chains from one sample sequenced in a study of cytomegalovirus exposure and HLA in healthy donors. The PCR had 60 Vbeta and 13 Jbeta primers. Using immunoSEQ multiplex PCR, the repertoire was profiled, and TCRdb retains in-frame clones only, with some absent. The sample lists 100,000 to 150,000 clones, approximately 8.7% occurring once. Sequencing was done on a sample of PBMCs. The receptors come from a man in his forties or fifties in good health and CMV-seronegative.

The CDR3 DNA follows: TGTGCCAGCAGGGGACAGGGAGAGAGGCCCCAGCATTTT. Its translation is CASRGQGERPQHF. V and J are TRBV2 and TRBJ1-5, with 9 positions matching TRBD1. The CDR3 has 13 residues. V gave up 6 bases and J gave up 9 bases; unmatched junction bases: 6. The V gene's germline CDR1 is SNHLY and CDR2 FYNNEI.

This clone appeared a few times. The chain carries TRBV7-2 and TRBJ2-7; 7 bases map to TRBD2. Trimming cost V 5 bases and J 6 bases; bases outside gene matches: 10. CDR3 size: 14 residues. Germline-derived CDR1 and CDR2 are SGHTA and FQGNSA. The chain's CDR3 is CASSAILAEVEQYF. The CDR3 DNA sequence: TGTGCCAGCAGCGCCATTCTAGCGGAGGTCGAGCAGTACTTC.

This sequence joins TRBV5-4 and TRBJ1-5; D possibly corresponds to TRBD1 (5 bases). V lost 8 bases, J lost 6 bases, and 15 bases lay in between. The germline CDR1 and CDR2 sequences are SGHNT and YYREEE (reference sequence). There are 13 residues in the CDR3. For the CDR3, the DNA is TGTGCCAGAGACCTTCAGGGAGGTCAGCCCCAGCATTTT. This encodes CARDLQGGQPQHF.

Only a few counts were recorded for this clone. The V gene is TRBV7-8, the J gene TRBJ2-2; TRBD1 might be the D (8 bases). Trimming removed 2 bases from V and 3 bases from J, with 10 bases in between. Germline V gives CDR1 SGHVS, CDR2 FQNEAQ. This CDR3 is 15 amino acids long. CDR3 in DNA: TGTGCCAGCAGCTTAACAGGGGGGGACACCGGGGAGCTGTTTTTT. Protein product: CASSLTGGDTGELFF.

In this sample, this clone turned up a few times. As DNA, the CDR3 is TGTGCCAGCAGCCAGAGACGACAGGGAGAAGACAATCAGCCCCAGCATTTT. It encodes CASSQRRQGEDNQPQHF. This rearrangement joins TRBV7-2 to TRBJ1-5, with 7 nucleotides matching TRBD1. Germline assignment: CDR1 SGHTA and CDR2 FQGNSA. CDR3 size: 17 residues. J gave up 3 bases and V 5 bases, and 13 bases lay outside the gene matches.

This clone was recorded a few times. The chain combines TRBV9 with TRBJ1-2, with 12 bases identical to TRBD1. The V gene end was trimmed by 2 bases and the J gene end by 6 bases; junction bases not matched to a gene: 5. Germline V gene data show CDR1 as SGDLS and CDR2 as YYNGEE. This CDR3 has 15 residues. CDR3 residues: CASSVGTGGGDGYTF. CDR3 sequence (DNA): TGTGCCAGCAGCGTCGGGACAGGGGGCGGAGATGGCTACACCTTC.

This chain links TRBV11-2 with TRBJ1-2, with no clear D. The ends were cut back, 4 bases at V and 8 bases at J, with 17 bases in the middle. The germline CDR1 and CDR2 sequences are SGHAT and FQNNGV. The CDR3 sequence is 14 residues long. The CDR3 DNA reads as TGTGCCAGCAGCTGGCATGACACGGCCGAGGGCTACACCTTC. This translates into CASSWHDTAEGYTF.

This clone was seen only a few times. The rearrangement uses TRBV11-2 and TRBJ1-1, with 7 bases identical to TRBD1. The CDR3 extends over 15 amino acids. The trim removed 6 bases at V and 3 bases at J, leaving 10 bases unmatched. CDR1 is SGHAT and CDR2 is FQNNGV in the germline V gene. CDR3 region: CASRQGNSGYTEAFF. The CDR3 region has the DNA TGTGCCAGCAGACAGGGGAATTCGGGGTACACTGAAGCTTTCTTT. Complete variable domain (other parts from reference TRBV11-2 and TRBJ1-1): EAGVAQSPRYKIIEKRQSVAFWCNPISGHATLYWYQQILGQGPKLLIQFQNNGVVDDSQLPKDRFSAERLKGVDSTLKIQPAKLEDSAVYLCASRQGNSGYTEAFFGQGTRLTVV.

This chain uses TRBV10-3 with TRBJ2-6, with TRBD1 matching 7 bases. The CDR3 spans 13 residues. CDR1 is ENHRY, CDR2 SYGVKD, per germline. V trimming: 11 bases; J trimming: 0 bases; junction bases outside the gene matches: 1. In DNA form, the CDR3 reads TGTGCCGCAGGGGGCTCTGGGGCCAACGTCCTGACTTTC. Its translation: CAAGGSGANVLTF.